These 15 T cell receptor delta chains share one sample of origin, sequenced in a study of DNA immune sequencing with unique molecular identifiers. A 32-plex genomic DNA assay used primers for all 8 TRDV and 4 TRDJ genes. Adapter PCR followed two to three barcoding PCR cycles that attached a 12-nucleotide UMI. TCRdb re-processed the multiplex PCR reads via CATT. The sample includes about 670 delta-chain clones, less than 15% seen only once; the top ten take under 70%. Sequencing was carried out using gamma-delta T cells from PBMCs. Receptors were obtained from a human donor in good health.

The rearrangement links TRDV2 to TRDJ1; 12 bases agree with TRDD3. Trimming cost V 1 base and J 1 base; bases outside gene matches: 15. The CDR3 runs to 20 residues. Per the germline V gene, CDR1 is GEAIGNYY and CDR2 is EKD. The CDR3 DNA sequence: TGTGCCTGTGACACGCTTGGCTGGGGGATACGGCAATCAAGCACCGATAAACTCATCTTT. As protein: CACDTLGWGIRQSSTDKLIF.

To note about this clone: TCRdb records a much larger clone's protein for this DNA, with a difference at residue 16 that likely arises from a read error; the protein given is the translation of the DNA. The J gene is TRDJ1, the V gene TRDV2; the D is unclear. Germline CDR1 is GEAIGNYY and CDR2 is EKD. The CDR3 consists of 18 residues. CDR3 region: CACDTEFSGMVNTDKRIF. The CDR3 bases are TGTGCCTGTGACACCGAGTTCTCGGGTATGGTAAACACCGATAAACGCATCTTT.

By share, this clone ranks as medium-sized. CDR3 bases: TGTGCCTGTGATCCACTGGGGGGTAGTACCTGGGACACCCGACAGATGTTTTTC. This translates into CACDPLGGSTWDTRQMFF. The chain couples TRDV2 to TRDJ3; 8 nucleotides match TRDD3. Trimming at V came to 4 bases and at J to 2 bases, leaving 9 bases not matched to a gene. The CDR3 is made up of 18 amino acids. CDR1 is GEAIGNYY, CDR2 EKD, per germline.

Remarks on this clone: This DNA's translation differs at residue 2 from TCRdb's protein, which comes from a much larger clone; a read error is likely, and the protein shown is translated from the DNA. The V call is TRDV1, the J call TRDJ1; 11 positions agree with TRDD3. The V gene's germline CDR1 is TSWWSYY and CDR2 QGS. The CDR3 consists of 20 residues. The CDR3 sequence: CSLGDDSLGWGIRVTDKLIF. CDR3 bases: TGTTCTCTTGGGGACGATTCCCTCGGATGGGGGATACGCGTCACCGATAAACTCATCTTT.

There are a few counts of this clone. This may stem from a read error, because a much larger clone lies one nucleotide away. The CDR3 DNA reads as TGTGCCTGTGACCGCCTTCCTACGAAGATGGGGTCAGATAATCTCATCTTT. Residues: CACDRLPTKMGSDNLIF. V usage is TRDV2 and J usage is TRDJ1, with 9 nucleotides matching TRDD2. CDR1 and CDR2 from the germline V gene are GEAIGNYY and EKD. This CDR3 comprises 17 residues.

With regard to this clone: The TCRdb protein comes from a much larger clone and disagrees with this DNA's translation at residue 8, likely due to a read error; the protein given here is derived from the DNA. CDR3 sequence reads: CACDTVKSGRDSWDTRQMFF. CDR3 nucleotide sequence: TGTGCCTGTGACACCGTCAAGTCGGGCCGTGATTCCTGGGACACCCGACAGATGTTTTTC. V usage is TRDV2 and J usage is TRDJ3; no clear D gene. The V gene lost 0 bases and the J gene lost 1 base, with 18 bases spanning the gap. This CDR3 contains 20 residues. Germline V lookup: CDR1 GEAIGNYY, CDR2 EKD.

Of note for this clone: A far more abundant clone sits one base away, making this likely a read error. Other DNA sequences within the sample encode an identical CDR3. The V call is TRDV3, the J call TRDJ1; D unclear. This CDR3 region has 14 residues. Trimming took off 4 bases at V and 10 bases at J, with 25 bases between the two ends. Germline V gene sequence: CDR1 TVYSNPD, CDR2 GDNSRS (reference sequence). The CDR3 coding sequence is TGTGCCTCCAGGCACCCCAGCTTCGCCCGGGGACTCATCTTT. Protein product: CASRHPSFARGLIF.

The gene calls are TRDV2 and TRDJ3; 7 bases are a match to TRDD3. Germline loops: CDR1 GEAIGNYY, CDR2 EKD. The junction had 4 bases not matched to a gene; V was cut back by 0 bases and J by 0 bases. This CDR3 comprises 18 residues. Written as DNA, the CDR3 is TGTGCCTGTGACACCGTTGGGGATAGCTCCTGGGACACCCGACAGATGTTTTTC. Protein sequence: CACDTVGDSSWDTRQMFF.

Regarding this clone: This may arise from a read error, as a much more abundant clone is one base away. The chain has TRDV2 and TRDJ1, with 12 bases fitting TRDD3. The CDR3 loop spans 19 amino acids. Germline CDR1 reads GEAIGNYY; CDR2 reads EKD. The chain's CDR3 is CACDTLLVLGDTGTDNLIF. The CDR3, as DNA: TGTGCCTGTGACACCCTCCTCGTACTGGGGGATACCGGCACCGATAATCTCATCTTT.

In its sample, this clone was seen a few times. It differs at one base from a far larger clone, so likely a read error. This sample includes further DNA sequences coding for the same CDR3. The V gene is TRDV2, the J gene TRDJ1; 8 bases line up with TRDD3. Germline values: CDR1 GEAIGNYY, CDR2 EKD. The CDR3 covers 14 residues. Trimming at V came to 3 bases and at J to 5 bases, leaving 7 bases not matched to a gene. The DNA of the CDR3 is TGTGCCTGTGACTTACTGGGGGGTTCTGATAAACTCATCTTT. It encodes CACDLLGGSDKLIF.

This clone appeared a few times. A far larger clone lies a single base away; this is likely a read error. This sample includes further DNA sequences coding for the same CDR3. The CDR3 loop reads CALGDDSLGWGIRVTDKLIF. The CDR3, as DNA: TGTGCTCTTGGGGACGATTCTCTCGGATGGGGGATACGCGTCACCGATAAACTCATCTTT. The rearrangement joins TRDV1 to TRDJ1, with TRDD3 matching over 11 bases. Germline trimming cut 3 bases from V and 1 base from J; bases unmatched to any gene: 16. This CDR3 has 20 residues. Per the germline V gene, CDR1 is TSWWSYY and CDR2 is QGS.

To note about this clone: This probably arose from a read error, given a far larger clone one base away. V is TRDV2 and J is TRDJ3, with TRDD3 as a possible D gene (5 bases). CDR3 length: 18 amino acids. The germline CDR1 and CDR2 sequences are GEAIGNYY and EKD. Trimming took 0 bases from V and 2 from J, leaving 13 bases between them. The CDR3 DNA is TGTGCCTGTGACACCGCCGGGATCTCCCCCTGGGACACCCGACAGATGTTTTTC. Its translation: CACDTAGISPWDTRQMFF.

This clone was seen only a few times. The sample has other DNA sequences that encode this CDR3 too. This chain uses TRDV1 with TRDJ1; D not resolved. The germline gives CDR1 TSWWSYY, CDR2 QGS. The CDR3 is 19 residues long. V was shortened by 0 bases and J by 0 bases, with 20 bases between the two germline ends. Here the CDR3 reads CALGELSLSRTVYTDKLIF. The CDR3 DNA sequence: TGTGCTCTTGGGGAACTTTCTCTCTCGCGCACAGTATACACCGATAAACTCATCTTT.

Remarks on this clone: The protein that TCRdb holds for this DNA derives from a much larger clone and differs from the translated DNA at residue 16, which likely indicates a read error; the protein shown here is translated from the DNA. J is TRDJ1 and V is TRDV1, with 11 nucleotides matching TRDD3. CDR1 TSWWSYY and CDR2 QGS come from the germline V gene. The CDR3 contains 20 residues. CDR3: CALGDDSLGWGIRVTEKLIF. CDR3 bases: TGTGCTCTTGGGGACGATTCCCTCGGATGGGGGATACGCGTCACCGAAAAACTCATCTTT.

There are a few counts of this clone. Distinct nucleotide sequences in the sample also encode this CDR3. The gene calls are TRDV2 and TRDJ1; 7 bases map to TRDD3. Germline trimming cut 1 base from V and 2 bases from J; bases unmatched to any gene: 15. The length of the CDR3 is 18 residues. Germline assignment: CDR1 GEAIGNYY and CDR2 EKD. The CDR3 DNA follows: TGTGCCTGTGACACGGTAAAGCTGGGGGTTCAGTATACCGATAAACTCATCTTT. It codes for CACDTVKLGVQYTDKLIF.